These T cell receptor beta chains were read from a single sample in a study of early T cells in non-severe SARS-CoV-2 infection. TCRdb used MiXCR to reprocess the 5' RACE reads, holding one entry per CDR3 protein. The sample includes about 44,000 distinct CDR3 sequences, approximately 22% of them seen just once. Sample: whole blood, taken at baseline. The receptors derive from an adult who was a healthcare worker with PCR-confirmed SARS-CoV-2 infection or an uninfected control (not recorded which). The CDR3 runs from the conserved cysteine through the conserved F or W. A D gene is named only where the DNA matches it firmly. Clone size, where shown, is once, few, many, or a class for clones that have expanded.

clone_size: few; v_call: TRBV7-2; d_call: .; j_call: TRBJ2-5; cdr3_aa: CASSFGGKETQYF; cdr3_nt: TGTGCCAGCAGCTTTGGGGGAAAAGAGACCCAGTACTTC
clone_size: few; v_call: TRBV12-5; d_call: .; j_call: TRBJ2-5; cdr3_aa: CASVPVGNPGETQYF; cdr3_nt: TGTGCTAGTGTCCCCGTAGGGAACCCTGGGGAGACCCAGTACTTC
clone_size: .; v_call: TRBV29-1; d_call: .; j_call: TRBJ1-5; cdr3_aa: CSVYLAESNQPQHF; cdr3_nt: TGCAGCGTTTATCTAGCAGAAAGCAATCAGCCCCAGCATTTT
clone_size: .; v_call: TRBV7-2; d_call: TRBD2; j_call: TRBJ2-7; cdr3_aa: CASSRLAGPYEQYF; cdr3_nt: TGTGCCAGCAGCCGACTAGCGGGGCCCTACGAGCAGTACTTC
clone_size: few; v_call: TRBV27; d_call: TRBD2; j_call: TRBJ2-3; cdr3_aa: CASGSERGTDTQYF; cdr3_nt: TGTGCCAGCGGCTCTGAGCGGGGTACAGATACGCAGTATTTT
clone_size: .; v_call: TRBV9; d_call: .; j_call: TRBJ2-3; cdr3_aa: CASSVGAGSTDTQYF; cdr3_nt: TGTGCCAGCAGCGTAGGGGCAGGAAGCACAGATACGCAGTATTTT
clone_size: few; v_call: TRBV7-9; d_call: TRBD2; j_call: TRBJ2-1; cdr3_aa: CASNYGTSEYNEQFF; cdr3_nt: TGTGCCAGCAACTACGGGACTAGCGAATACAATGAGCAGTTCTTC
clone_size: few; v_call: TRBV2; d_call: TRBD2; j_call: TRBJ2-5; cdr3_aa: CASNPAGRETQYF; cdr3_nt: TGTGCCAGCAACCCAGCGGGGCGAGAGACCCAGTACTTC
clone_size: .; v_call: TRBV6-5; d_call: .; j_call: TRBJ2-2; cdr3_aa: CASSRTGTTNTGELFF; cdr3_nt: TGTGCCAGCAGTCGAACCGGGACAACGAACACCGGGGAGCTGTTTTTT
clone_size: .; v_call: TRBV7-9; d_call: .; j_call: TRBJ2-3; cdr3_aa: CASSLLGPSTDTQYF; cdr3_nt: TGTGCCAGCAGCTTATTGGGTCCCAGCACAGATACGCAGTATTTT
clone_size: .; v_call: TRBV7-9; d_call: TRBD1; j_call: TRBJ2-1; cdr3_aa: CASSLGTGTYNEQFF; cdr3_nt: TGTGCCAGCAGCTTAGGGACAGGGACCTACAATGAGCAGTTCTTC
clone_size: .; v_call: TRBV3-1; d_call: .; j_call: TRBJ1-1; cdr3_aa: CASSQARMNTEAFF; cdr3_nt: TGTGCCAGCAGCCAAGCCCGAATGAACACTGAAGCTTTCTTT
clone_size: .; v_call: TRBV19; d_call: .; j_call: TRBJ1-2; cdr3_aa: CASSIFSGENYGYTF; cdr3_nt: TGTGCCAGTAGTATTTTCAGCGGGGAGAACTATGGCTACACCTTC
clone_size: .; v_call: TRBV5-1; d_call: .; j_call: TRBJ2-1; cdr3_aa: CASSLTGEDNEQFF; cdr3_nt: TGCGCCAGCAGCTTGACAGGGGAGGACAATGAGCAGTTCTTC
clone_size: few; v_call: TRBV2; d_call: .; j_call: TRBJ1-6; cdr3_aa: CASTLWGNDSPLHF; cdr3_nt: TGTGCCAGCACCCTCTGGGGTAATGATTCACCCCTCCACTTT
clone_size: few; v_call: TRBV6-4; d_call: TRBD1; j_call: TRBJ2-1; cdr3_aa: CASTQGDLSSYNEQFF; cdr3_nt: TGTGCCAGCACTCAGGGGGATCTTAGCTCCTACAATGAGCAGTTCTTC
clone_size: few; v_call: TRBV2; d_call: TRBD1; j_call: TRBJ1-5; cdr3_aa: CASSERSGGRDQPQHF; cdr3_nt: TGTGCCAGCAGTGAAAGGTCAGGGGGCCGGGATCAGCCCCAGCATTTT
clone_size: .; v_call: TRBV27; d_call: .; j_call: TRBJ2-5; cdr3_aa: CASSSPQTEGETQYF; cdr3_nt: TGTGCCAGCAGTTCCCCACAGACAGAGGGGGAGACCCAGTACTTC
clone_size: .; v_call: TRBV9; d_call: .; j_call: TRBJ1-1; cdr3_aa: CASSVSPRARTEAFF; cdr3_nt: TGTGCCAGCAGCGTGAGTCCCCGCGCGAGGACTGAAGCTTTCTTT
clone_size: .; v_call: TRBV14; d_call: .; j_call: TRBJ2-2; cdr3_aa: CASSQVRGGGELFF; cdr3_nt: TGTGCCAGCAGCCAAGTAAGGGGAGGAGGGGAGCTGTTTTTT
clone_size: .; v_call: TRBV7-2; d_call: .; j_call: TRBJ2-6; cdr3_aa: CASSYDRFSGANVLTF; cdr3_nt: TGTGCCAGCAGCTATGACAGGTTCTCTGGGGCCAACGTCCTGACTTTC
clone_size: medium-sized; v_call: TRBV7-6; d_call: .; j_call: TRBJ1-2; cdr3_aa: CASSLDSLGGYTF; cdr3_nt: TGTGCCAGCAGCTTAGATTCCCTCGGTGGCTACACCTTC
clone_size: .; v_call: TRBV7-8; d_call: TRBD2; j_call: TRBJ2-3; cdr3_aa: CASSLRSSGTTDTQYF; cdr3_nt: TGTGCCAGCAGCTTAAGGTCGAGCGGGACCACAGATACGCAGTATTTT
clone_size: many; v_call: TRBV10-3; d_call: TRBD1; j_call: TRBJ2-6; cdr3_aa: CAISGTGGISGANVLTF; cdr3_nt: TGTGCCATCAGCGGGACAGGGGGAATCTCTGGGGCCAACGTCCTGACTTTC
clone_size: many; v_call: TRBV7-6; d_call: .; j_call: TRBJ1-1; cdr3_aa: CASSLGGVTEAFF; cdr3_nt: TGTGCCAGCAGCCTAGGGGGGGTCACTGAAGCTTTCTTT
clone_size: .; v_call: TRBV27; d_call: .; j_call: TRBJ2-1; cdr3_aa: CASKGTGYNEQFF; cdr3_nt: TGTGCCAGCAAGGGTACGGGCTACAATGAGCAGTTCTTC
clone_size: few; v_call: TRBV5-4; d_call: TRBD1; j_call: TRBJ2-5; cdr3_aa: CASSQARDRGIQETQYF; cdr3_nt: TGTGCCAGCAGCCAAGCACGGGACAGGGGGATTCAAGAGACCCAGTACTTC
clone_size: .; v_call: TRBV2; d_call: TRBD2; j_call: TRBJ2-1; cdr3_aa: CASGRTTSVGEQFF; cdr3_nt: TGTGCCAGCGGGAGGACGACTAGCGTTGGTGAGCAGTTCTTC
clone_size: .; v_call: TRBV5-1; d_call: TRBD2; j_call: TRBJ2-3; cdr3_aa: CASSSGSGGTSTDTQYF; cdr3_nt: TGCGCCAGCTCCTCGGGAAGCGGGGGGACTAGCACAGATACGCAGTATTTT
clone_size: few; v_call: TRBV9; d_call: .; j_call: TRBJ2-3; cdr3_aa: CASSSQGPDTQYF; cdr3_nt: TGTGCCAGCAGCTCCCAGGGGCCAGATACGCAGTATTTT
clone_size: few; v_call: TRBV5-4; d_call: .; j_call: TRBJ2-3; cdr3_aa: CASSLGKGSTDTQYF; cdr3_nt: TGTGCCAGCAGCTTGGGAAAGGGGAGCACAGATACGCAGTATTTT
clone_size: .; v_call: TRBV4-1; d_call: .; j_call: TRBJ2-2; cdr3_aa: CASSHPRGQNTGELFF; cdr3_nt: TGCGCCAGCAGCCACCCCAGGGGCCAGAACACCGGGGAGCTGTTTTTT
clone_size: few; v_call: TRBV7-2; d_call: .; j_call: TRBJ1-2; cdr3_aa: CASSLQGLRGYTF; cdr3_nt: TGTGCCAGCAGCTTGCAGGGTTTGCGGGGCTACACCTTC
clone_size: .; v_call: TRBV19; d_call: .; j_call: TRBJ2-1; cdr3_aa: CASREVWVNNEQFF; cdr3_nt: TGTGCCAGTAGGGAGGTTTGGGTTAACAATGAGCAGTTCTTC
clone_size: once; v_call: TRBV12-3/TRBV12-4; d_call: .; j_call: TRBJ1-2; cdr3_aa: CASTLRVRDYGYTF; cdr3_nt: TGTGCCAGCACCCTCAGGGTTAGGGACTATGGCTACACCTTC
clone_size: .; v_call: TRBV20-1; d_call: .; j_call: TRBJ1-5; cdr3_aa: CSASPLRDGESRPQHF; cdr3_nt: TGCAGTGCTAGTCCCCTCCGGGACGGGGAGAGTCGGCCCCAGCATTTT
clone_size: .; v_call: TRBV20-1; d_call: TRBD1; j_call: TRBJ1-1; cdr3_aa: CSALPGQGNTEAFF; cdr3_nt: TGCAGTGCCCTTCCGGGACAGGGGAACACTGAAGCTTTCTTT
clone_size: .; v_call: TRBV3-1; d_call: TRBD1; j_call: TRBJ2-7; cdr3_aa: CASSGRQGPYEQYF; cdr3_nt: TGTGCCAGCAGCGGACGACAGGGCCCCTACGAGCAGTACTTC
clone_size: many; v_call: TRBV6-2/TRBV6-3; d_call: TRBD2; j_call: TRBJ2-1; cdr3_aa: CASSYPLSGGRDEQFF; cdr3_nt: TGTGCCAGCAGTTACCCCCTGAGCGGGGGGAGGGATGAGCAGTTCTTC
clone_size: .; v_call: TRBV10-2; d_call: .; j_call: TRBJ1-1; cdr3_aa: CASRTGLGTEAFF; cdr3_nt: TGCGCCAGCAGAACAGGATTGGGGACTGAAGCTTTCTTT
clone_size: few; v_call: TRBV6-5; d_call: .; j_call: TRBJ1-1; cdr3_aa: CASSLSSRRLRAMNTEAFF; cdr3_nt: TGTGCCAGCAGTTTATCTTCTAGGAGGCTCCGCGCCATGAACACTGAAGCTTTCTTT
clone_size: few; v_call: TRBV5-5; d_call: .; j_call: TRBJ2-3; cdr3_aa: CASSPRDRYTDTQYF; cdr3_nt: TGTGCCAGCAGCCCCCGCGACAGATACACAGATACGCAGTATTTT
clone_size: few; v_call: TRBV11-2; d_call: .; j_call: TRBJ1-5; cdr3_aa: CASSLGGAAAEPQHF; cdr3_nt: TGTGCCAGCAGCTTAGGAGGAGCAGCCGCCGAGCCCCAGCATTTT
clone_size: few; v_call: TRBV7-8; d_call: .; j_call: TRBJ1-5; cdr3_aa: CASSLAHPSASGNQPQHF; cdr3_nt: TGTGCCAGCAGCTTAGCGCATCCCTCGGCTTCGGGCAATCAGCCCCAGCATTTT
clone_size: few; v_call: TRBV4-2; d_call: .; j_call: TRBJ1-5; cdr3_aa: CASSLGTNQPQHF; cdr3_nt: TGTGCCAGCAGCTTAGGGACCAATCAGCCCCAGCATTTT
clone_size: .; v_call: TRBV7-2; d_call: .; j_call: TRBJ2-5; cdr3_aa: CASSGGTYQETQYF; cdr3_nt: TGTGCCAGCAGCGGAGGGACTTACCAAGAGACCCAGTACTTC
clone_size: .; v_call: TRBV7-3; d_call: TRBD1; j_call: TRBJ2-3; cdr3_aa: CASSLGTGADTQYF; cdr3_nt: TGTGCCAGCAGCTTAGGGACAGGGGCAGATACGCAGTATTTT
clone_size: few; v_call: TRBV2; d_call: .; j_call: TRBJ1-1; cdr3_aa: CASTQGDGTEAFF; cdr3_nt: TGTGCCAGCACACAGGGTGATGGGACTGAAGCTTTCTTT
clone_size: .; v_call: TRBV14; d_call: TRBD2; j_call: TRBJ2-5; cdr3_aa: CASSPRTSGGAQYF; cdr3_nt: TGTGCCAGCAGCCCTCGGACTAGCGGGGGGGCCCAGTACTTC
clone_size: .; v_call: TRBV5-1; d_call: TRBD1; j_call: TRBJ2-7; cdr3_aa: CASSLRDSPDEQYF; cdr3_nt: TGCGCCAGCAGCTTACGGGACAGTCCCGACGAGCAGTACTTC
clone_size: few; v_call: TRBV6-6; d_call: .; j_call: TRBJ2-1; cdr3_aa: CASSYSLGGSYNEQFF; cdr3_nt: TGTGCCAGCAGTTACTCGTTAGGGGGCTCCTACAATGAGCAGTTCTTC
clone_size: few; v_call: TRBV10-1; d_call: .; j_call: TRBJ2-1; cdr3_aa: CASSVGQNEQFF; cdr3_nt: TGCGCCAGCAGCGTAGGACAGAATGAGCAGTTCTTC
clone_size: .; v_call: TRBV7-2; d_call: .; j_call: TRBJ2-5; cdr3_aa: CASSLAPGRLTSAQYF; cdr3_nt: TGTGCCAGCAGCTTAGCGCCGGGCAGGCTTACGTCGGCCCAGTACTTC
clone_size: few; v_call: TRBV20-1; d_call: .; j_call: TRBJ2-7; cdr3_aa: CSARVPGSYEQYF; cdr3_nt: TGCAGTGCTAGAGTCCCCGGGTCGTACGAGCAGTACTTC
clone_size: .; v_call: TRBV20-1; d_call: TRBD1; j_call: TRBJ2-7; cdr3_aa: CSAMDARDRGYEQYF; cdr3_nt: TGCAGTGCTATGGACGCCAGGGACAGGGGCTACGAGCAGTACTTC
clone_size: many; v_call: TRBV12-3/TRBV12-4; d_call: TRBD2; j_call: TRBJ2-2; cdr3_aa: CASSFGGRSTGELFF; cdr3_nt: TGTGCCAGCAGTTTCGGGGGGAGGAGCACCGGGGAGCTGTTTTTT
clone_size: many; v_call: TRBV11-2; d_call: TRBD1; j_call: TRBJ2-7; cdr3_aa: CASSLAYRGNPYEQYF; cdr3_nt: TGTGCCAGCAGCTTAGCGTACAGGGGGAACCCGTACGAGCAGTACTTC